These 5 T cell receptor beta chains were all obtained from the same sample, sequenced in a study of T cells after yellow fever vaccination. A single record per CDR3 protein comes from TCRdb applying MiXCR to the 5' RACE reads. The table has about 240,000 distinct CDR3 sequences, 6.5% to 8.5% seen once. Sequencing used CD4+ T cells sorted from PBMCs, obtained 15 days after the yellow fever booster vaccination. These TCRs come from a man aged 25-40 years who received the YFV17D yellow fever vaccine.

At least ten counts were recorded for this clonotype. The chain recombines TRBV14 with TRBJ2-1; TRBD2 is a possible D gene (5 bases). The germline V gene has CDR1 SGHDN and CDR2 FVKESK. Trimming removed 5 bases from V and 12 bases from J, with 14 bases in between. This CDR3 region has 12 residues. The CDR3 DNA reads as TGTGCCAGCAGCTTCGGGGATAGCGCGCAGTTCTTC. It is translated as CASSFGDSAQFF.

A few counts support this clonotype. The rearrangement joins TRBV10-3 to TRBJ2-7; possible D gene TRBD1, 6 bases. Trimming pared 6 bases from V and 3 bases from J, leaving 9 bases between. Per germline, CDR1 ENHRY and CDR2 SYGVKD. The CDR3 is 12 amino acids. The CDR3, as DNA: TGTGCCATCAGCCAACAGGGCTACGAGCAGTACTTC. The encoded protein is CAISQQGYEQYF.

This clonotype has just a few counts. The chain links TRBV5-1 to TRBJ1-4; the match to TRBD1 covers 9 bases. Losses at the gene ends were 0 bases for V and 5 bases for J; bases not matched to a gene: 5. The CDR3 sequence is 16 residues long. Germline CDR1 is SGHRS and CDR2 is YFSETQ. The DNA for the CDR3 is TGCGCCAGCAGCTTGGGAGGGACAGGGCGGAATGAAAAACTGTTTTTT. This encodes CASSLGGTGRNEKLFF.

This clonotype was observed many times. The chain is built from TRBV5-1 and TRBJ2-2, with a tentative D call TRBD1 (6 bases). With 4 bases removed from V and 5 bases from J, the gap between germline ends came to 21 bases. The CDR3 totals 17 residues. Germline CDR1 is SGHRS and CDR2 is YFSETQ. Here the CDR3 DNA reads TGCGCCAGCAGCCCACTGATAGACACAGGGTCGACCGGGGAGCTGTTTTTT. This gives the protein CASSPLIDTGSTGELFF.

V is TRBV30 and J is TRBJ1-2; D is unresolved. Trimming removed 1 base from V and 3 bases from J, with 9 bases in between. Germline assignment: CDR1 GTSNPN and CDR2 SVGIG (reference sequence). There are 13 residues in the CDR3. CDR3 region: CAWSDQADYGYTF. The DNA for the CDR3 is TGTGCCTGGAGTGACCAGGCGGACTATGGCTACACCTTC.